This TCR beta chain was recovered during a study of cytomegalovirus exposure and HLA in healthy donors. The V gene lost 1 base and the J gene lost 7 bases, with 6 bases spanning the gap. The CDR3 has 12 residues. Germline-derived CDR1 and CDR2 are SGHTS and YDEGEE. Regarding the study as a whole: Reports indicated that the classifier achieved high specificity and sensitivity in diagnosing cytomegalovirus status.

This clone has only a few counts. No antigen is known for it. Primers for the PCR totalled 60 Vbeta and 13 Jbeta. Data came from immunoSEQ multiplex PCR; TCRdb stores just in-frame clones and leaves some out. The table lists about 170,000 clones, about three quarters of them singletons. The rearrangement links TRBV5-8 to TRBJ1-5; the D gene is possibly TRBD1 (6 bases). The clonotype was recovered from a female donor in good health and CMV-seronegative. Sample: PBMCs. CDR3 protein: CASSLRGQPQHF. CDR3 DNA sequence: TGTGCCAGCAGCTTGAGGGGGCAGCCCCAGCATTTT.